This paragraph covers one T cell receptor (beta chain) sequence. The repertoire was sequenced with immunoSEQ multiplex PCR; TCRdb's copy has only in-frame clones and lacks some. The top ten clones hold about 1.9% of a sample with under 300,000 clones, over 75% of them seen once. The data are from a study of blood T cell repertoires in COVID-19. This receptor was obtained from a woman aged 45-65 years who had recovered from COVID-19. Material for sequencing was PBMCs or T cells enriched from blood (not recorded which).

The CDR3 DNA reads TGTGCCAGCAGCCTAGACCGCGGGAGCGCAGAGACCCAGTACTTC. Amino acid sequence: CASSLDRGSAETQYF. This rearrangement joins TRBV7-2 to TRBJ2-5, with 7 bases aligning to TRBD2. Germline trimming cut 5 bases from V and 4 bases from J; bases unmatched to any gene: 10. CDR1 is SGHTA, CDR2 FQGNSA, per germline. The CDR3 is made up of 15 amino acids.